The 5 T cell receptor beta chains given below trace back to one sample, sequenced in a study of T cells in women clearing cervical HPV infection. Here immunoSEQ multiplex PCR was the method, and the copy in TCRdb shows in-frame clones only, minus some. This repertoire includes under 30,000 clones. Sequences were obtained from blood buffy coat. The source is a woman aged 18-70 years with a cervical HPV16 infection that either progressed to CIN3+ or cleared (not recorded which).

A note on this clone: Read coverage stops 3 residues before the CDR3 terminus; the germline J gene supplies the remainder. The sample holds other DNA sequences that translate to the same CDR3. This chain links TRBV7-9 with TRBJ1-3; D is possibly TRBD1 (5 bases). The CDR3 runs to 14 residues. The V gene's germline CDR1 is SEHNR and CDR2 FQNEAQ (reference sequence). CDR3 amino acids: CASSPALPAGLIYF. Incomplete CDR3 DNA: TGTGCCAGCAGCCCCGCTCTCCCCGCGGGACTG. The variable domain in full, completed from reference TRBV7-9 and TRBJ1-3, reads DTGVSQNPRHKITKRGQNVTFRCDPISEHNRLYWYRQTLGQGPEFLTYFQNEAQLEKSRLLSDRFSAERPKGSFSTLEIQRTEQGDSAMYLCASSPALPAGLIYFGEGSWLTVV.

Comment on this clone: The read ends 3 residues before the CDR3 terminus; that terminus is restored from the germline J gene. The chain employs TRBV2 and TRBJ1-5; 7 bases line up with TRBD1. The V and J ends lost 5 bases and 0 bases, in that order; junction bases with no gene match: 4. Germline lookup yields CDR1 SNHLY and CDR2 FYNNEI. The CDR3 is 15 residues long. The CDR3 region is CASSQQGISNQPQHF. The sequenced part of the CDR3 DNA is TGTGCCAGCAGTCAACAGGGGATTAGCAATCAGCCC.

Concerning this clone itself: The missing CDR3 end, 3 residues past where the read stops, is filled in from the germline J gene. The chain carries TRBV19 and TRBJ2-1, with D possibly being TRBD1 or TRBD2 (5 bases each). Trimming stripped 5 bases from V and 4 bases from J, with 18 bases between. The germline V gene encodes CDR1 LNHDA and CDR2 SQIVND (reference sequence). The CDR3 length is 16 residues. The CDR3 protein is CASSPDRGVRYNEQFF. Partial CDR3 DNA: TGTGCCAGTAGTCCAGATAGAGGGGTTCGGTACAATGAG.

As for this clone: The read ends 3 residues before the CDR3 terminus; that terminus is restored from the germline J gene. The V gene is TRBV19, the J gene TRBJ1-2; perhaps TRBD1 as D (5 bases). Germline lookup yields CDR1 LNHDA and CDR2 SQIVND (reference sequence). The CDR3 sequence is 15 residues long. CDR3 bases read: TGTGCCAGTAGTATAGGGGTATCGGGAGGGGATGAC. Translation gives CASSIGVSGGDD. The full CDR3 sequence reads CASSIGVSGGDDYTF.

Points on this clone: The CDR3 goes on 3 residues after the read ends, and that part is filled in from the germline J gene. This chain links TRBV7-2 with TRBJ2-3; 12 bases agree with TRBD2. Germline loops: CDR1 SGHTA, CDR2 FQGNSA. The CDR3 spans 15 residues. The CDR3: CASSPSSGRGETQYF. Incomplete CDR3 DNA: TGTGCCAGCAGCCCCTCTAGCGGGAGGGGGGAGACG.